The rows below give T cell receptor beta chains drawn from one sample of a study of shared clonotypes between healthy human individuals. Clones were sequenced by immunoSEQ multiplex PCR, and TCRdb holds only the in-frame ones, with some missing. The repertoire holds some 1,400,000 clones, with 95% to 97% as singletons. Specimen: naive CD4+ T cells sorted from blood. These receptors were taken from a man aged 25-45 years in good health. Each CDR3 is given with its conserved first and last residue. Each record gives: D gene, J gene, V gene, clone size, CDR3 protein, CDR3 DNA. D genes are given only for firm matches. Size is omitted from some rows. Given values are once, few, many or a class for expanded clones.

d_gene: NA
j_gene: TRBJ2-6
v_gene: TRBV19
abundance: NA
CDR3aa: CASSMSASGANVLTF
CDR3nt: TGTGCCAGTAGTATGTCGGCCTCTGGGGCCAACGTCCTGACTTTC

d_gene: NA
j_gene: TRBJ2-3
v_gene: TRBV9
abundance: NA
CDR3aa: CASSVAGTDTQYF
CDR3nt: TGTGCCAGCAGCGTAGCTGGGACAGATACGCAGTATTTT

d_gene: NA
j_gene: TRBJ1-2
v_gene: TRBV12-5
abundance: NA
CDR3aa: CASSGGDNYGYTF
CDR3nt: TGTGCTAGTAGCGGAGGGGATAACTATGGCTACACCTTC

d_gene: NA
j_gene: TRBJ1-1
v_gene: TRBV7-3
abundance: NA
CDR3aa: CASSLKGSTEAFF
CDR3nt: TGTGCCAGCAGCTTAAAGGGGAGCACTGAAGCTTTCTTT

d_gene: TRBD2
j_gene: TRBJ2-2
v_gene: TRBV10-2
abundance: NA
CDR3aa: CASSESSGSIRNTGELFF
CDR3nt: TGCGCCAGCAGTGAGTCTAGCGGGTCCATCAGGAACACCGGGGAGCTGTTTTTT

d_gene: TRBD2
j_gene: TRBJ2-1
v_gene: TRBV29-1
abundance: NA
CDR3aa: CSVRTSGVSVYNEQFF
CDR3nt: TGCAGCGTTAGGACTAGCGGGGTTTCCGTTTACAATGAGCAGTTCTTC

d_gene: TRBD2
j_gene: TRBJ2-3
v_gene: TRBV28
abundance: NA
CDR3aa: CASSASGRATDTQYF
CDR3nt: TGTGCCAGCAGTGCTAGCGGGAGGGCCACAGATACGCAGTATTTT

d_gene: TRBD1
j_gene: TRBJ1-2
v_gene: TRBV7-9
abundance: NA
CDR3aa: CASSLRGQEDYGYTF
CDR3nt: TGTGCCAGCAGCTTACGGGGACAGGAGGACTATGGCTACACCTTC

d_gene: TRBD2
j_gene: TRBJ2-7
v_gene: TRBV2
abundance: once
CDR3aa: CASTGLAGAPVYEQYF
CDR3nt: TGTGCCAGCACCGGACTAGCGGGAGCGCCGGTCTACGAGCAGTACTTC

d_gene: TRBD1
j_gene: TRBJ1-2
v_gene: TRBV12-5
abundance: NA
CDR3aa: CASGFGQGAYGYTF
CDR3nt: TGTGCTAGTGGTTTTGGTCAGGGGGCATATGGCTACACCTTC

d_gene: NA
j_gene: TRBJ2-2
v_gene: TRBV19
abundance: NA
CDR3aa: CASHTAGLNTGELFF
CDR3nt: TGTGCCAGTCATACAGCGGGTCTGAACACCGGGGAGCTGTTTTTT

d_gene: NA
j_gene: TRBJ2-1
v_gene: TRBV23-1
abundance: NA
CDR3aa: CASSQFKQRVLAYNEQFF
CDR3nt: TGCGCCAGCAGTCAATTTAAGCAGCGAGTGTTGGCCTACAATGAGCAGTTCTTC

d_gene: NA
j_gene: TRBJ1-1
v_gene: TRBV2
abundance: NA
CDR3aa: CASSESRGLEAFF
CDR3nt: TGTGCCAGCAGTGAATCCCGGGGACTTGAAGCTTTCTTT

d_gene: NA
j_gene: TRBJ1-2
v_gene: TRBV15
abundance: NA
CDR3aa: CATSRDGGGPTRTNYGYTF
CDR3nt: TGTGCCACCAGCAGAGATGGAGGGGGACCTACGCGCACTAACTATGGCTACACCTTC

d_gene: NA
j_gene: TRBJ2-7
v_gene: TRBV2
abundance: NA
CDR3aa: CASSENRAGLEQYF
CDR3nt: TGTGCCAGCAGCGAAAACAGGGCTGGTTTGGAGCAGTACTTC